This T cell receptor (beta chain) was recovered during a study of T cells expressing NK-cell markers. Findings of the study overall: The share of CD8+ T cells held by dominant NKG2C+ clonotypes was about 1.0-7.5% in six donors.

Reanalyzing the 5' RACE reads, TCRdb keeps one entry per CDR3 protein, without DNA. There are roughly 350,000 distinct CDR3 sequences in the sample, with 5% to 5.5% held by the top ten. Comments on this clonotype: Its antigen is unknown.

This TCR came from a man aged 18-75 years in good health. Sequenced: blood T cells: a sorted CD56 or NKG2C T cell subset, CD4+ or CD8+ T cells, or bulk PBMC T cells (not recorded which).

The CDR3 region is CASSLASKGSNQPQHF. This chain links TRBV5-6 with TRBJ1-5. Germline lookup yields CDR1 SGHDT and CDR2 YYEEEE. This CDR3 has 16 residues.